These T cell receptor beta chains were read from a single sample in a study of blood T cell repertoires in COVID-19. The repertoire was sequenced with immunoSEQ multiplex PCR; TCRdb's copy has only in-frame clones and lacks some. Among about 210,000 clones listed, about 86% were seen once. The sequencing input was PBMCs or T cells enriched from blood (not recorded which). The receptors here all came from a middle-aged woman with acute COVID-19. CDR3s include the opening cysteine and the closing phenylalanine or tryptophan. The D gene is left open where the match is weak. Size is omitted from some rows. Given values are once, few, many or a class for expanded clones.

- TRBJ1-2 TRBV4-2 - CASSHTGYPNGYTF TGTGCCAGCAGCCACACAGGGTACCCCAATGGCTACACCTTC
- TRBJ2-1 TRBV6-4 - CAGSVWGTGGNEQFF TGTGCCGGCAGTGTATGGGGGACCGGGGGCAATGAGCAGTTCTTC
- TRBJ2-1 TRBV28 - CASSPTYNEQFF TGTGCCAGCAGCCCTACCTACAATGAGCAGTTCTTC
- TRBJ1-1 TRBV20-1 TRBD1 CSPRGFTEAFF TGCAGTCCCAGGGGGTTCACTGAAGCTTTCTTT
- TRBJ2-7 TRBV5-1 TRBD1 CASSLSGQGAYEQYF TGCGCCAGCAGCTTATCGGGACAGGGGGCCTACGAGCAGTACTTC
once TRBJ1-2 TRBV7-2 TRBD1 CASSPPQVGQANYGYTF TGTGCCAGCAGCCCCCCCCAGGTCGGACAGGCGAACTATGGCTACACCTTC
- TRBJ1-2 TRBV12-3/TRBV12-4 - CASSLIPGPGYTF TGTGCCAGCAGTTTAATCCCAGGGCCTGGCTACACCTTC
- TRBJ2-7 TRBV6-1 - CASSEGGTSSYEQYF TGTGCCAGCAGTGAAGGTGGGACATCCTCCTACGAGCAGTACTTC
- TRBJ1-1 TRBV28 TRBD1 CASSLGTANTEAFF TGTGCCAGCAGTTTGGGGACAGCGAACACTGAAGCTTTCTTT
- TRBJ1-6 TRBV28 TRBD1 CASRQADRVISPLHF TGTGCCAGCAGGCAAGCCGACAGGGTAATTTCACCCCTCCACTTT
- TRBJ1-5 TRBV6-5 - CASRPTRGQPQHF TGTGCCAGCCGCCCTACAAGGGGACAGCCCCAGCATTTT
- TRBJ1-2 TRBV27 TRBD1 CASRPFGTENYGYTF TGTGCCAGCAGACCTTTCGGGACAGAGAACTATGGCTACACCTTC
- TRBJ1-6 TRBV9 - CASSVAGGSSSPLHF TGTGCCAGCAGCGTAGCTGGAGGTTCCAGTTCACCCCTCCACTTT
- TRBJ1-6 TRBV5-6 TRBD1 CASSLVLGQGNSPLHF TGTGCCAGCAGCTTAGTGTTGGGACAGGGCAATTCACCCCTCCACTTT
few TRBJ1-2 TRBV12-3/TRBV12-4 - CASRPQGLGYTF TGTGCCAGCAGACCTCAGGGACTTGGCTACACCTTC